The clone carrying this T cell receptor beta chain was counted a few times. Its antigen is undetermined. The CDR3 consists of 18 residues. Unmatched junction bases numbered 9, after V lost 5 bases and J lost 1 base. Germline V gene lookup returns CDR1 SGHNT and CDR2 YYREEE (reference sequence). The assay was immunoSEQ multiplex PCR, and TCRdb's table has in-frame clones only and misses some. This sample has tens of thousands of clones, with around 84% found just once. This record belongs to a study of OX40 agonist ivuxolimab in advanced cancers. Whole-study context: A male proportion of 70% to 90% was recorded, with mean age 60 years and range roughly 23 to 79. Study-wide results and limits: By week 6 at 0.1 to 3.0 mg/kg, blood CD4+ and CD8+ T cells had expanded clonally.

The chain carries TRBV5-4 and TRBJ2-3; the match to TRBD2 covers 14 bases. The TCR comes from an adult with an advanced solid tumor such as melanoma, head and neck, liver or kidney cancer. The starting material was CD4+ or CD8+ T cells sorted from blood, obtained in a trial of the OX40 agonist ivuxolimab. CDR3 loop: CASSSGTSGRGGTDTQYF. In DNA form, the CDR3 reads TGTGCCAGCAGTTCCGGGACTAGCGGGAGAGGGGGCACAGATACGCAGTATTTT.